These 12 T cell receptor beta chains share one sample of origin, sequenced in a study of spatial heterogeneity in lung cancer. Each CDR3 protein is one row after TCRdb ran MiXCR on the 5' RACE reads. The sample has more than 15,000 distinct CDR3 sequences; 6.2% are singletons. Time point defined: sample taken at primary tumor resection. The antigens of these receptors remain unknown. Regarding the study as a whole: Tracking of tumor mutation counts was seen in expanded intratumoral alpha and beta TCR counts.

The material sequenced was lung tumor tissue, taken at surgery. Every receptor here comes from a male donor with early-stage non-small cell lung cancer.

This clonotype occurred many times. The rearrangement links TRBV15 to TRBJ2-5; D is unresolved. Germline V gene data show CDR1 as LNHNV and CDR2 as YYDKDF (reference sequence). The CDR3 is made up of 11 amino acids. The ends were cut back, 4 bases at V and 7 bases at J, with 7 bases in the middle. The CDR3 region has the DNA TGTGCCACCAGCACTACGGGGACCCAGTACTTC. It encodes CATSTTGTQYF.

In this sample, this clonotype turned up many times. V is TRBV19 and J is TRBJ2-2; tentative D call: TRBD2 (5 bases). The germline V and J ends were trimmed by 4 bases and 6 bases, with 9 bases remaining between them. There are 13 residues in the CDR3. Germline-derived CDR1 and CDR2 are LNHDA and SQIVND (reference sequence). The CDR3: CASSTTTAGELFF. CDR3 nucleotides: TGTGCCAGTAGTACGACTACAGCCGGGGAGCTGTTTTTT.

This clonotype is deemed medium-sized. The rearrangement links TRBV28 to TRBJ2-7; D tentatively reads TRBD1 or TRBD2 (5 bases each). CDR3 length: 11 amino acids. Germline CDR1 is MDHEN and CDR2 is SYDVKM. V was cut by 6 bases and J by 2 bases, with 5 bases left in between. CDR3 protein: CASRGAYEQYF. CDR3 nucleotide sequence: TGTGCCAGCAGGGGGGCCTACGAGCAGTACTTC.

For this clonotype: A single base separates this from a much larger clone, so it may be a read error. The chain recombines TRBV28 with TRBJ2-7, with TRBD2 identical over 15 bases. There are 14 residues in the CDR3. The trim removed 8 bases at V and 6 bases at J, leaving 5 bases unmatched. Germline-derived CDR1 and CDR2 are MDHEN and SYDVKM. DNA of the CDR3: TGTGCCAGCTGGACTAGCGGGGGGGCCGGCGAGCAGTACTTC. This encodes CASWTSGGAGEQYF.

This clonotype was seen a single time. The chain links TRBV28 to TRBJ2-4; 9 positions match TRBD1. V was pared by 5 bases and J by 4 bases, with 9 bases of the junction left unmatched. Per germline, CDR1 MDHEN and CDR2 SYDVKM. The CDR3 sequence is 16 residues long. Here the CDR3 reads CASSTGGGGLKNIQYF. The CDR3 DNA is TGTGCCAGCAGTACAGGGGGCGGCGGCTTGAAAAACATTCAGTACTTC.

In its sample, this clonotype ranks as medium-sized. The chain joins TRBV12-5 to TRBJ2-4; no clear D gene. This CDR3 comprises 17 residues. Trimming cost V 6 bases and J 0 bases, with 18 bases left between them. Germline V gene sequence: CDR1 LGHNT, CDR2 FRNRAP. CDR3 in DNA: TGTGCTAGTGGCATAACAAGCGTAGACCTAGCCAAAAACATTCAGTACTTC. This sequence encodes CASGITSVDLAKNIQYF.

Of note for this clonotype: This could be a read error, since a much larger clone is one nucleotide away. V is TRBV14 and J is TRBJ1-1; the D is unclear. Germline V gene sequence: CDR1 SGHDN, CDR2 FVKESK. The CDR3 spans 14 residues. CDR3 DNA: TGTGCCTGCAGCCAAGCCGGGAAGTGGACTGAAGCTTTCTTT. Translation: CACSQAGKWTEAFF.

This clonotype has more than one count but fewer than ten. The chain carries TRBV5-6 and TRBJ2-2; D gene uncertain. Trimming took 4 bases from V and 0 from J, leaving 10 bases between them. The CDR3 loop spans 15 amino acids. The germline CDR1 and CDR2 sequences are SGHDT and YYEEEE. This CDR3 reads CASSPGPANTGELFF. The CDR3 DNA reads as TGTGCCAGCAGCCCAGGACCAGCGAACACCGGGGAGCTGTTTTTT.

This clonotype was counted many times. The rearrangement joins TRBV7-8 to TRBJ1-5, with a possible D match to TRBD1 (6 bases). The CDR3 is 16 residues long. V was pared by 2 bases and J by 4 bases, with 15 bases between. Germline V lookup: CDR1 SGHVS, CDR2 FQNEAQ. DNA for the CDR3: TGTGCCAGCAGCTTAAAACAGGGTGTAGGAAATCAGCCCCAGCATTTT. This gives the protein CASSLKQGVGNQPQHF.

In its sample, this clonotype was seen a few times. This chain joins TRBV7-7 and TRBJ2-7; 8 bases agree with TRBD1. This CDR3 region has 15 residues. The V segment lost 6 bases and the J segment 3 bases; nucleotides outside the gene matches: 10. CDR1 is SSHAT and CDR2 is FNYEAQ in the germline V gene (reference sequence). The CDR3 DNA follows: TGTGCCAGCAGACCCCTGACAGGGGCAGGCTACGAGCAGTACTTC. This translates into CASRPLTGAGYEQYF.

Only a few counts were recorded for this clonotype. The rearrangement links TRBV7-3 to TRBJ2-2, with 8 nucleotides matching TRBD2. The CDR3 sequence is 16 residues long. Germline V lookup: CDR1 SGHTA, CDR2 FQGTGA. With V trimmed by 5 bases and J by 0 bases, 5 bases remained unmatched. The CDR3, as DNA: TGTGCCAGCAGCCTAAGAGCGGGGGCGAACACCGGGGAGCTGTTTTTT. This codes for CASSLRAGANTGELFF. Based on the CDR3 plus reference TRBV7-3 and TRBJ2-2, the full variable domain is GAGVSQTPSNKVTEKGKYVELRCDPISGHTALYWYRQSLGQGPEFLIYFQGTGAADDSGLPNDRFFAVRPEGSVSTLKIQRTERGDSAVYLCASSLRAGANTGELFFGEGSRLTVL.

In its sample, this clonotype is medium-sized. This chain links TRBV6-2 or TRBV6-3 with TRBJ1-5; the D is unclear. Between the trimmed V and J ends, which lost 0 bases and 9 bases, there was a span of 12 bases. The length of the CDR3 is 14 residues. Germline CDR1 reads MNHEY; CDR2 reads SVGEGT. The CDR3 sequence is CASSYSRGAGPQHF. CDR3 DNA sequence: TGTGCCAGCAGTTACTCTCGGGGAGCAGGGCCCCAGCATTTT.